Listed below are T cell receptor beta chains from one sample, sequenced in a study of early T cells in non-severe SARS-CoV-2 infection. TCRdb reprocessed the 5' RACE reads with MiXCR, giving one entry per CDR3 protein. The sample lists more than 95,000 distinct CDR3 sequences; 8% to 13% were seen once. Sample: whole blood, taken at baseline. The receptors were gathered from an adult who was a healthcare worker with PCR-confirmed SARS-CoV-2 infection or an uninfected control (not recorded which). The CDR3 runs from the conserved cysteine through the conserved F or W. The D gene is left open where the match is weak. Clone size, where shown, is once, few, many, or a class for clones that have expanded.

V gene: TRBV11-2; D gene: TRBD1; clone size: many; J gene: TRBJ1-2; CDR3 protein: CASSGGTGGNGYTF; CDR3 DNA: TGTGCCAGCAGCGGAGGGACAGGGGGTAATGGCTACACCTTC
V gene: TRBV20-1; D gene: NA; clone size: NA; J gene: TRBJ1-2; CDR3 protein: CSASSRDRGYTF; CDR3 DNA: TGCAGTGCTAGTTCCCGGGATCGGGGCTACACCTTC
V gene: TRBV10-2; D gene: TRBD1; clone size: few; J gene: TRBJ2-7; CDR3 protein: CASSGWTGEAYEQYF; CDR3 DNA: TGCGCCAGCAGTGGCTGGACAGGGGAGGCCTACGAGCAGTACTTC
V gene: TRBV11-3; D gene: NA; clone size: NA; J gene: TRBJ2-3; CDR3 protein: CASSQGGTTDTQYF; CDR3 DNA: TGTGCCAGCAGCCAGGGGGGGACCACAGATACGCAGTATTTT
V gene: TRBV12-3/TRBV12-4; D gene: NA; clone size: few; J gene: TRBJ1-1; CDR3 protein: CASSFPEAFF; CDR3 DNA: TGTGCCAGCAGTTTCCCTGAAGCTTTCTTT
V gene: TRBV20-1; D gene: TRBD1; clone size: NA; J gene: TRBJ2-7; CDR3 protein: CSARPTGVLDQYF; CDR3 DNA: TGCAGTGCTAGGCCTACAGGGGTTCTGGATCAGTACTTC
V gene: TRBV11-2; D gene: NA; clone size: NA; J gene: TRBJ2-7; CDR3 protein: CASSLVEAYEQYF; CDR3 DNA: TGTGCCAGCAGCTTAGTTGAGGCCTACGAGCAGTACTTC
V gene: TRBV18; D gene: NA; clone size: NA; J gene: TRBJ1-5; CDR3 protein: CASSRTALNQPQHF; CDR3 DNA: TGTGCCAGCTCGCGGACAGCCCTCAATCAGCCCCAGCATTTT
V gene: TRBV27; D gene: TRBD1; clone size: many; J gene: TRBJ1-2; CDR3 protein: CASSLKGQGYGYTF; CDR3 DNA: TGTGCCAGCAGTTTAAAGGGACAGGGGTATGGCTACACCTTC
V gene: TRBV5-1; D gene: TRBD2; clone size: NA; J gene: TRBJ2-2; CDR3 protein: CASSLEGLERFTGELFF; CDR3 DNA: TGCGCCAGCAGCTTGGAGGGACTAGAACGATTTACCGGGGAGCTGTTTTTT
V gene: TRBV5-4; D gene: TRBD2; clone size: NA; J gene: TRBJ2-7; CDR3 protein: CASSPQLAGGSVEQYF; CDR3 DNA: TGTGCCAGCAGCCCACAACTAGCGGGAGGGTCGGTCGAGCAGTACTTC
V gene: TRBV30; D gene: NA; clone size: few; J gene: TRBJ1-5; CDR3 protein: CAWREPGNSNQPQHF; CDR3 DNA: TGTGCCTGGAGGGAGCCAGGCAATAGCAATCAGCCCCAGCATTTT
V gene: TRBV7-2; D gene: NA; clone size: many; J gene: TRBJ1-2; CDR3 protein: CASSLEMTAGYTF; CDR3 DNA: TGTGCCAGCAGCTTAGAAATGACAGCTGGCTACACCTTC
V gene: TRBV6-1; D gene: TRBD1; clone size: NA; J gene: TRBJ1-4; CDR3 protein: CASRPGTGSWGTNEKLFF; CDR3 DNA: TGTGCCAGCAGGCCGGGGACAGGGAGTTGGGGCACTAATGAAAAACTGTTTTTT
V gene: TRBV5-1; D gene: TRBD1; clone size: many; J gene: TRBJ1-2; CDR3 protein: CASSLTGGLGYGYTF; CDR3 DNA: TGCGCCAGCAGCTTGACAGGGGGCCTTGGCTATGGCTACACCTTC
V gene: TRBV10-3; D gene: NA; clone size: NA; J gene: TRBJ2-1; CDR3 protein: CAISEPPGTSTNEQFF; CDR3 DNA: TGTGCCATCAGTGAACCTCCGGGGACTTCCACCAATGAGCAGTTCTTC
V gene: TRBV18; D gene: TRBD1; clone size: many; J gene: TRBJ2-7; CDR3 protein: CASSPGGQGLYEQYF; CDR3 DNA: TGTGCCAGCTCACCAGGGGGACAGGGCCTCTACGAGCAGTACTTC
V gene: TRBV7-8; D gene: NA; clone size: many; J gene: TRBJ2-7; CDR3 protein: CASSLDRVNEQYF; CDR3 DNA: TGTGCCAGCAGCTTAGATAGGGTTAACGAGCAGTACTTC
V gene: TRBV6-1; D gene: NA; clone size: few; J gene: TRBJ2-1; CDR3 protein: CASSEVRRDEQFF; CDR3 DNA: TGTGCCAGCAGTGAAGTAAGAAGGGATGAGCAGTTCTTC
V gene: TRBV5-6; D gene: NA; clone size: NA; J gene: TRBJ1-1; CDR3 protein: CASSWGPQGGTEAFF; CDR3 DNA: TGTGCCAGCAGCTGGGGGCCCCAGGGTGGTACTGAAGCTTTCTTT
V gene: TRBV23-1; D gene: TRBD2; clone size: few; J gene: TRBJ2-1; CDR3 protein: CASSHPIAGFEPDEQFF; CDR3 DNA: TGCGCCAGCAGTCATCCAATAGCGGGTTTCGAGCCGGATGAGCAGTTCTTC
V gene: TRBV5-1; D gene: NA; clone size: many; J gene: TRBJ2-7; CDR3 protein: CASSLDTYYEQYF; CDR3 DNA: TGCGCCAGCAGCTTGGACACCTACTACGAGCAGTACTTC
V gene: TRBV20-1; D gene: NA; clone size: many; J gene: TRBJ2-2; CDR3 protein: CSARDAASGNTGELFF; CDR3 DNA: TGCAGTGCTAGAGATGCGGCGTCGGGGAACACCGGGGAGCTGTTTTTT
V gene: TRBV2; D gene: NA; clone size: many; J gene: TRBJ1-6; CDR3 protein: CASSVRRQENSPLHF; CDR3 DNA: TGTGCCAGCAGCGTTAGACGACAGGAGAATTCACCCCTCCACTTT
V gene: TRBV3-1; D gene: NA; clone size: many; J gene: TRBJ2-1; CDR3 protein: CASSQDAGGHNEQFF; CDR3 DNA: TGTGCCAGCAGCCAAGATGCAGGGGGGCACAATGAGCAGTTCTTC
V gene: TRBV3-1; D gene: NA; clone size: few; J gene: TRBJ1-5; CDR3 protein: CASSITGSNQPQHF; CDR3 DNA: TGTGCCAGCAGCATAACAGGTAGCAATCAGCCCCAGCATTTT
V gene: TRBV20-1; D gene: NA; clone size: NA; J gene: TRBJ2-1; CDR3 protein: CSARDLGGQGPLDEQFF; CDR3 DNA: TGCAGTGCTAGAGATCTGGGTGGCCAGGGACCATTGGATGAGCAGTTCTTC
V gene: TRBV20-1; D gene: NA; clone size: NA; J gene: TRBJ1-2; CDR3 protein: CSARPQSEGYGYTF; CDR3 DNA: TGCAGTGCTAGGCCGCAATCGGAAGGCTATGGCTACACCTTC
V gene: TRBV27; D gene: NA; clone size: NA; J gene: TRBJ2-3; CDR3 protein: CASRLGTDTQYF; CDR3 DNA: TGTGCCAGCAGACTCGGCACAGATACGCAGTATTTT
V gene: TRBV7-8; D gene: NA; clone size: once; J gene: TRBJ2-5; CDR3 protein: CASSLALTHGGAALETQYF; CDR3 DNA: TGTGCCAGCAGCTTAGCGCTTACCCACGGTGGGGCGGCCCTAGAGACCCAGTACTTC
V gene: TRBV5-6; D gene: TRBD2; clone size: NA; J gene: TRBJ2-7; CDR3 protein: CASSLGLAGGEQYF; CDR3 DNA: TGTGCCAGCAGCCTAGGACTAGCGGGAGGCGAGCAGTACTTC
V gene: TRBV5-5; D gene: NA; clone size: NA; J gene: TRBJ1-4; CDR3 protein: CASSLGGGAGSTNEKLFF; CDR3 DNA: TGTGCCAGCAGCTTGGGAGGAGGGGCCGGATCAACTAATGAAAAACTGTTTTTT
V gene: TRBV20-1; D gene: NA; clone size: NA; J gene: TRBJ2-1; CDR3 protein: CSASGTGKYEQFF; CDR3 DNA: TGCAGTGCCTCAGGGACGGGCAAGTATGAGCAGTTCTTC
V gene: TRBV19; D gene: NA; clone size: NA; J gene: TRBJ1-1; CDR3 protein: CASRTVVHTEAFF; CDR3 DNA: TGTGCCAGTAGGACCGTAGTGCACACTGAAGCTTTCTTT
V gene: TRBV7-3; D gene: NA; clone size: NA; J gene: TRBJ2-5; CDR3 protein: CASSLTIEETQYF; CDR3 DNA: TGTGCCAGCAGCTTAACGATCGAAGAGACCCAGTACTTC
V gene: TRBV20-1; D gene: NA; clone size: few; J gene: TRBJ1-1; CDR3 protein: CSASPSAGNTEAFF; CDR3 DNA: TGCAGTGCTTCTCCCTCCGCAGGAAACACTGAAGCTTTCTTT
V gene: TRBV12-3/TRBV12-4; D gene: NA; clone size: NA; J gene: TRBJ2-3; CDR3 protein: CASRIESGADTQYF; CDR3 DNA: TGTGCCAGCCGAATTGAGTCGGGTGCAGATACGCAGTATTTT